This T cell receptor beta chain was sequenced during a study of shared T cell receptors in the human thymus. Trimming took 3 bases from V and 6 from J, leaving 8 bases between them. CDR1 is SGHVS and CDR2 is FQNEAQ in the germline V gene. The CDR3 has 12 amino acids. This clone was counted a few times. Generated by immunoSEQ multiplex PCR, the TCRdb table keeps only in-frame clones and is missing some. The sample yields some 700,000 clones, 70% to 90% seen once. The sample also formed part of further work on human thymus T cells. That report adds: The people who donated were healthy Finnish babies having corrective surgery for congenital heart defects. Surgeons resected thymus tissue during corrective heart surgery. Apparent bias marked the V and J gene usage of thymic and blood repertoires. Thymic repertoires from unrelated individuals overlapped highly, related research reported.

The sequenced material came from thymocytes. The V and J genes are TRBV7-8 and TRBJ1-1; D is ambiguous. This clonotype originated in a girl under three years old with a congenital heart defect. In nucleotides, the CDR3 is TGTGCCAGCAGCTTTAAACGGTCTGAAGCTTTCTTT. Its protein product is CASSFKRSEAFF. The entire variable domain, with the rest obtained from reference TRBV7-8 and TRBJ1-1, is as follows: GAGVSQSPRYKVAKRGQDVALRCDPISGHVSLFWYQQALGQGPEFLTYFQNEAQLDKSGLPSDRFFAERPEGSVSTLKIQRTQQEDSAVYLCASSFKRSEAFFGQGTRLTVV.